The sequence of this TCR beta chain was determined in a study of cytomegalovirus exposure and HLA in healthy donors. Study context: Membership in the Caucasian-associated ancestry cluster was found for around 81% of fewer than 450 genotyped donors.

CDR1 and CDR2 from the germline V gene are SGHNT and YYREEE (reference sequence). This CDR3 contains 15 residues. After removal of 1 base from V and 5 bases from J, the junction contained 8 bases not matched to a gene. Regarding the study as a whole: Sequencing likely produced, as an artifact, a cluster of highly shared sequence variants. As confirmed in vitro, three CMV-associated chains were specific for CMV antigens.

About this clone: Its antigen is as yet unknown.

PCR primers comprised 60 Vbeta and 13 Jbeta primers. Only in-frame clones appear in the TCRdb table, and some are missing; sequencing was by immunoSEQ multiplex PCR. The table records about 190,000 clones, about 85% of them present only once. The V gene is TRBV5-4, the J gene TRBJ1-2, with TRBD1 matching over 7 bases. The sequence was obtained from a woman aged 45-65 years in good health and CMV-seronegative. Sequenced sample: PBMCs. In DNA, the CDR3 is TGTGCCAGCAGCTTGTGGGGACAGCAGGGATATGGCTACACCTTC. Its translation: CASSLWGQQGYGYTF.